Each of the 19 T cell receptor beta chains below was sequenced from the same sample in a study of blood T cell repertoires in COVID-19. Clones were sequenced by immunoSEQ multiplex PCR, and TCRdb holds only the in-frame ones, with some missing. The top ten hold approximately 2.5% of the sample, which has a few hundred thousand clones, roughly 88% seen once. The sample was PBMCs or T cells enriched from blood (not recorded which). These receptors were obtained from a middle-aged woman with acute COVID-19.

This sequence joins TRBV19 and TRBJ1-5; TRBD1 aligns across 9 bases. Trimming removed 3 bases from V and 0 bases from J; junction bases left unmatched: 9. Germline CDR1 reads LNHDA; CDR2 reads SQIVND (reference sequence). The CDR3 spans 18 residues. CDR3 amino acids: CASSMLRTGVYSNQPQHF. The DNA of the CDR3 is TGTGCCAGTAGTATGCTTAGGACAGGGGTTTATAGCAATCAGCCCCAGCATTTT.

V and J are TRBV11-3 and TRBJ1-2; unclear D gene. Germline V gives CDR1 SGHNT, CDR2 YENEEA. The CDR3 runs 13 residues. The germline V and J ends were trimmed by 4 bases and 5 bases, with 11 bases remaining between them. The CDR3 region has the DNA TGTGCCAGCAGCTCGAGGGTCGGGTATGGCTACACCTTC. It specifies CASSSRVGYGYTF.

The chain joins TRBV11-2 to TRBJ2-7, with D possibly matching TRBD1 (6 bases). The V end was cut by 1 base, the J end by 0 bases, with 13 bases between. Germline V lookup: CDR1 SGHAT, CDR2 FQNNGV. This CDR3 is built from 16 residues. The chain's CDR3 is CASSLGVQGPSYEQYF. As DNA, the CDR3 is TGTGCCAGCAGCTTAGGGGTACAGGGACCCTCCTACGAGCAGTACTTC.

The chain combines TRBV7-8 with TRBJ2-2, with D possibly being TRBD1 (5 bases). The CDR3 contains 16 residues. The ends were cut back, 2 bases at V and 0 bases at J, with 10 bases in the middle. The germline V gene has CDR1 SGHVS and CDR2 FQNEAQ. CDR3 in DNA: TGTGCCAGCAGCTTATATTCGGACACGAACACCGGGGAGCTGTTTTTT. It specifies CASSLYSDTNTGELFF.

This clone occurred a few times. At one end the junction does not follow the germline gene, possibly because of a read error. The chain recombines TRBV9 with TRBJ1-2; 9 nucleotides align to TRBD1. The CDR3 spans 14 residues. Germline V gene sequence: CDR1 SGDLS, CDR2 YYNGEE. The CDR3 region is CASSVGPGQGTLAF. The DNA for the CDR3 is TGTGCCAGCAGCGTAGGTCCTGGACAGGGGACCCTCGCCTTC.

The chain recombines TRBV6-5 with TRBJ2-1; D is perhaps TRBD1 (6 bases). The CDR3 loop spans 13 amino acids. Between the trimmed V and J ends, which lost 4 bases and 9 bases, there was a span of 13 bases. CDR1 is MNHEY and CDR2 is SVGAGI in the germline V gene. As DNA, the CDR3 is TGTGCCAGCAGTTCGGACAGAGGGGGTGAGCAGTTCTTC. It encodes CASSSDRGGEQFF.

This chain uses TRBV18 with TRBJ1-1; D is unclear. Germline V gene data show CDR1 as KGHSH and CDR2 as LQKENI. CDR3 length: 13 amino acids. V shed 3 bases and J shed 7 bases, with 12 bases lying between them. CDR3 protein: CASSPGRGSEAFF. DNA of the CDR3: TGTGCCAGCTCACCTGGGCGGGGAAGTGAAGCTTTCTTT.

J is TRBJ2-2 and V is TRBV10-3; no firm D call. Germline CDR1 ENHRY, CDR2 SYGVKD. The V gene lost 7 bases and the J gene lost 3 bases, with 6 bases spanning the gap. This CDR3 has 12 amino acids. DNA for the CDR3: TGTGCCATCAATTCTGACACCGGGGAGCTGTTTTTT. Encoded protein: CAINSDTGELFF.

This chain links TRBV5-1 with TRBJ1-1, with 8 bases lining up with TRBD1. This CDR3 is 15 amino acids long. V lost 2 bases and J lost 4; bases outside the gene matches: 7. From germline, CDR1 is SGHRS and CDR2 YFSETQ. For the CDR3, the DNA is TGCGCCAGCAGCTTTCAGGGGGCTGGGTCCACTGAAGCTTTCTTT. It specifies CASSFQGAGSTEAFF.

The table lists this clone with a few counts. This chain uses TRBV2 with TRBJ2-2; no firm D call. The CDR3 has 14 amino acids. In germline, CDR1 is SNHLY, CDR2 FYNNEI. With 4 bases removed from V and 0 bases from J, the gap between germline ends came to 6 bases. The CDR3 loop is CASSVLSNTGELFF. The CDR3, as DNA: TGTGCCAGCAGTGTTCTATCGAACACCGGGGAGCTGTTTTTT.

The chain has TRBV5-4 and TRBJ2-3, with unresolved D. The CDR3 spans 15 residues. CDR1 and CDR2 from the germline V gene are SGHNT and YYREEE (reference sequence). Trimming pared 4 bases from V and 1 base from J, leaving 13 bases between. The CDR3: CASSIRSVGTDTQYF. CDR3 DNA sequence: TGTGCCAGCAGCATTCGGAGTGTTGGCACAGATACGCAGTATTTT.

The V and J genes are TRBV27 and TRBJ1-2, with D unresolved. The germline CDR1 and CDR2 sequences are MNHEY and SMNVEV (reference sequence). There are 13 residues in the CDR3. The V gene lost 0 bases and the J gene lost 7 bases, with 9 bases spanning the gap. The CDR3, as DNA: TGTGCCAGCAGTTTATCCCCGAGTGGTGGCTACACCTTC. It yields the protein CASSLSPSGGYTF.

This sequence joins TRBV12-3 or TRBV12-4 and TRBJ1-6, with a weak D call TRBD1 (6 bases). The V gene lost 7 bases and the J gene lost 9 bases, with 10 bases spanning the gap. The CDR3 is 12 amino acids. CDR3 DNA sequence: TGTGCCAGCACCTACAGGGCTTCACCCCTCCACTTT. It specifies CASTYRASPLHF.

The chain recombines TRBV24-1 with TRBJ1-5; D gene unclear. This CDR3 is built from 14 residues. The germline V gene encodes CDR1 KGHDR and CDR2 SFDVKD. The V end was cut by 2 bases, the J end by 3 bases, with 7 bases between. The CDR3 nucleotides are TGTGCCACCAGTGATTGGGCCTTCAATCAGCCCCAGCATTTT. Translation: CATSDWAFNQPQHF.

This chain joins TRBV11-2 and TRBJ2-3; 11 bases are shared with TRBD2. V dropped 3 bases and J dropped 6; count of bases not matched to a gene: 5. Looked up from germline, CDR1 is SGHAT and CDR2 is FQNNGV. This CDR3 is 15 amino acids long. The CDR3 protein is CASSFTSGGTDTQYF. The CDR3, as DNA: TGTGCCAGCAGCTTCACTAGCGGGGGAACCGATACGCAGTATTTT.

This clone was seen only a few times. This chain joins TRBV5-4 and TRBJ2-7; 10 nucleotides match TRBD2. The germline V gene encodes CDR1 SGHNT and CDR2 YYREEE (reference sequence). This CDR3 is built from 14 residues. The V gene end was trimmed by 4 bases and the J gene end by 2 bases; junction bases not matched to a gene: 3. The CDR3 sequence: CASSVSGGAYEQYF. The CDR3 bases are TGTGCCAGCAGCGTGAGCGGGGGGGCCTACGAGCAGTACTTC.

The genes are TRBV2 and TRBJ1-2; tentatively, D is TRBD1 (5 bases). The germline V gene has CDR1 SNHLY and CDR2 FYNNEI. This CDR3 is 13 amino acids long. Trimming removed 4 bases from V and 8 bases from J, with 14 bases in between. The CDR3 DNA is TGTGCCAGCAGTGGGGAGGGGCTGGGAGGCTACACCTTC. Amino acid sequence: CASSGEGLGGYTF.

The genes are TRBV12-3 or TRBV12-4 and TRBJ2-7, with D possibly being TRBD2 (6 bases). CDR3 length: 13 residues. V was pared by 3 bases and J by 0 bases, with 6 bases between. CDR3 loop: CASSLRGSYEQYF. The CDR3, as DNA: TGTGCCAGCAGTTTGCGGGGCTCCTACGAGCAGTACTTC.

Only one count was recorded for this clone. V is TRBV30 and J is TRBJ1-6; D is uncertain. V lost 4 bases and J 7 bases, leaving 23 bases between the germline ends. Germline loops: CDR1 GTSNPN, CDR2 SVGIG (reference sequence). The CDR3 has 17 amino acids. The CDR3 region has the DNA TGTGCCTGGACAAAGGCTATCGGGGTTTTGCAAAATTCACCCCTCCACTTT. Translation gives CAWTKAIGVLQNSPLHF. Full variable domain (rest looked up from reference TRBV30 and TRBJ1-6): SQTIHQWPATLVQPVGSPLSLECTVEGTSNPNLYWYRQAAGRGLQLLFYSVGIGQISSEVPQNLSASRPQDRQFILSSKKLLLSDSGFYLCAWTKAIGVLQNSPLHFGNGTRLTVT.